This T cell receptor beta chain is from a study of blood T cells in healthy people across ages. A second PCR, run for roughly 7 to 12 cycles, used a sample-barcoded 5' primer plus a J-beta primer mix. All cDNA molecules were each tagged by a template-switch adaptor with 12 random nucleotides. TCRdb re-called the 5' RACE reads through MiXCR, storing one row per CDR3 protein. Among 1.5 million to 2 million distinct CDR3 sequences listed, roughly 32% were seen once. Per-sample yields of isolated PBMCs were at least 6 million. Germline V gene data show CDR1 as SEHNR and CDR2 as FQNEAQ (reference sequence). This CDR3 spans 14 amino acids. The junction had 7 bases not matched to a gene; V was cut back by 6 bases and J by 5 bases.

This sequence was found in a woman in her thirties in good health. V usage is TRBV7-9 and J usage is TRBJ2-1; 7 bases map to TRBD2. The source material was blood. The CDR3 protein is CASREGRGDNEQFF. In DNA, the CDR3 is TGTGCCAGCAGAGAGGGACGGGGGGACAATGAGCAGTTCTTC. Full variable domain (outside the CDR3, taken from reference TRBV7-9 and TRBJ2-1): DTGVSQNPRHKITKRGQNVTFRCDPISEHNRLYWYRQTLGQGPEFLTYFQNEAQLEKSRLLSDRFSAERPKGSFSTLEIQRTEQGDSAMYLCASREGRGDNEQFFGPGTRLTVL.